The clone carrying this T cell receptor (beta chain) has a count of ten or more. V lost 1 base to trimming and J lost 0 bases, with 12 bases between them. CDR1 SGHRS and CDR2 YFSETQ come from the germline V gene. CDR3 length equals 16 residues. This specimen belongs to a study of molecular identifiers for immune sequencing clone quantification. Study summary: In replicates, RNA from roughly 21,000 or 96,000 naive CD8 cells was divided five ways and four parts were sequenced.

Bulk TCR library preparation followed previously described methods with listed TCR primers. TCRdb fed the PCR reads into MiXCR, producing one record per CDR3 protein. The data show some 65,000 distinct CDR3 sequences, approximately 18% seen once. RNA fractions of 10%, 30% or 50% and roughly 19,000 to 1,000,000 sorted cells were the source of naive CD8 libraries. Sequenced input: naive CD8+ T cells from blood, with Jurkat cell RNA spiked in. As to subset: FACS-sorted CD8+CD4-CCR7+CD45RA+ naive T cells. This chain uses TRBV5-1 with TRBJ2-3; a weak D match, TRBD1 (6 bases). This sequence originates from a human donor in good health. Some libraries in this study had Jurkat cell RNA spiked in. The CDR3 DNA reads TGCGCCAGCAGCTTGAGGCAGGGGCCTAGCACAGATACGCAGTATTTT. Translation gives CASSLRQGPSTDTQYF.